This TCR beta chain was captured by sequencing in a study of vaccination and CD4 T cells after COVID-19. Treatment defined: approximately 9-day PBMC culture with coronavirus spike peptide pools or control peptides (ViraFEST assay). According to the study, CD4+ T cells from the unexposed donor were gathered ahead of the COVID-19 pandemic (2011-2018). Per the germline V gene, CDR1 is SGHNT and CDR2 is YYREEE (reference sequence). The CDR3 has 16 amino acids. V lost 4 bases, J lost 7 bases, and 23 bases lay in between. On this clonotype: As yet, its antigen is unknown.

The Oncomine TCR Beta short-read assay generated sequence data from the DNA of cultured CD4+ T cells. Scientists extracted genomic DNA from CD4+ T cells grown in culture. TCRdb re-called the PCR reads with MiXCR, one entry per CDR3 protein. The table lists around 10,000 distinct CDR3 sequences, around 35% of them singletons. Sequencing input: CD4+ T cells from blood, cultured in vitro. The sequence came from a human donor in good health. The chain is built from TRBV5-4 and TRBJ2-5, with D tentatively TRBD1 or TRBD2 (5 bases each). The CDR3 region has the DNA TGTGCCAGCAGCGCGTGGGACCCAAACCGGGCTGGGACCCAGTACTTC. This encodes CASSAWDPNRAGTQYF.